The T cell receptor (beta chain) under discussion was sequenced for a study of cytomegalovirus exposure and HLA in healthy donors. General study results and limits: In vitro testing confirmed a few CMV-associated chains as specific for CMV antigens. A cluster of highly shared sequence variants was likely a sequencing artifact.

Trimming left V 0 bases short and J 3 bases short, with 13 bases between. CDR1 and CDR2 from the germline V gene are SGHRS and YFSETQ. CDR3 length: 15 amino acids. The PCR had 60 Vbeta and 13 Jbeta primers. TCRdb's copy holds only in-frame clones and misses some; the assay was immunoSEQ multiplex PCR. The repertoire holds approximately 55,000 clones, with roughly four fifths as singletons. In the case of this clone: What it recognizes is unknown.

The TCR comes from a boy younger than 18 in good health and CMV-seropositive. The sample comprised PBMCs. The gene calls are TRBV5-1 and TRBJ2-7; D unclear. The CDR3 reads CASSLGGSPGYEQYF. Here the CDR3 DNA reads TGCGCCAGCAGCTTGGGCGGCAGCCCGGGCTACGAGCAGTACTTC.